This is a list of T cell receptor beta chains from one sample in a study of Ad26.COV2.S vaccination and SARS-CoV-2 variants. Measured with immunoSEQ multiplex PCR; TCRdb has only the in-frame clones, and not every one. The sample includes fewer than 800,000 clones, about 90% of them seen just once. The starting material was peripheral blood, obtained in a trial of Ad26.COV2.S vaccine versus placebo. The receptors stem from a person between 18 and 65 years old who received the Ad26.COV2.S COVID-19 vaccine or a placebo. Each CDR3 is given with its conserved first and last residue. The order of the fields is CDR3 length, clone size, J gene, D gene, V gene, CDR3 DNA, CDR3 protein. The D gene is left open where the match is weak. For some rows the clone size is stated as once, few or many, or as a class when expanded; others skip it.

len: 13
abundance: NA
j_gene: TRBJ1-1
d_gene: NA
v_gene: TRBV5-6
CDR3nt: TGTGCCAGCAGCCTCGGGGGGAGGACTGAAGCTTTCTTT
CDR3aa: CASSLGGRTEAFF

len: 15
abundance: once
j_gene: TRBJ2-2
d_gene: TRBD1
v_gene: TRBV7-9
CDR3nt: TGTGCCAGCAGCTCCAGGGACAGGGGGAGCGGGGAGCTGTTTTTT
CDR3aa: CASSSRDRGSGELFF

len: 14
abundance: NA
j_gene: TRBJ2-5
d_gene: NA
v_gene: TRBV5-4
CDR3nt: TGTGCCAGCAGCGTCGACAGCCACCAAGAGACCCAGTACTTC
CDR3aa: CASSVDSHQETQYF

len: 14
abundance: NA
j_gene: TRBJ2-7
d_gene: NA
v_gene: TRBV10-2
CDR3nt: TGCGCCAGCAGTGAGCCGGGACAATCCTACGAGCAGTACTTC
CDR3aa: CASSEPGQSYEQYF

len: 16
abundance: NA
j_gene: TRBJ2-2
d_gene: TRBD1
v_gene: TRBV7-3
CDR3nt: TGTGCCAGCAGCTTAACCCCAACAGGGGGCACCGGGGAGCTGTTTTTT
CDR3aa: CASSLTPTGGTGELFF

len: 14
abundance: NA
j_gene: TRBJ1-5
d_gene: NA
v_gene: TRBV18
CDR3nt: TGTGCCAGCTCTCCGGGGAGTGAGAATCAGCCCCAGCATTTT
CDR3aa: CASSPGSENQPQHF

len: 15
abundance: NA
j_gene: TRBJ2-5
d_gene: TRBD2
v_gene: TRBV6-1
CDR3nt: TGTGCCAGCAGGTCCCCCGAGACTAGCGAGGAGACCCAGTACTTC
CDR3aa: CASRSPETSEETQYF

len: 14
abundance: NA
j_gene: TRBJ2-7
d_gene: NA
v_gene: TRBV21-1
CDR3nt: TGTGCCAGCACTCTCCCGGCATTCGGGTACGAGCAGTACTTC
CDR3aa: CASTLPAFGYEQYF

len: 14
abundance: once
j_gene: TRBJ1-5
d_gene: NA
v_gene: TRBV23-1
CDR3nt: TGCGCCAGCAGTCAATCGGGTATAAATCAGCCCCAGCATTTT
CDR3aa: CASSQSGINQPQHF

len: 15
abundance: once
j_gene: TRBJ1-3
d_gene: NA
v_gene: TRBV6-5
CDR3nt: TGTGCCAGCAGGCCCGTGGGGGGTTCTGGAAACACCATATATTTT
CDR3aa: CASRPVGGSGNTIYF

len: 14
abundance: NA
j_gene: TRBJ2-3
d_gene: TRBD1
v_gene: TRBV25-1
CDR3nt: TGTGCCAGCAGTGACCCCTACAGGGGAGATACGCAGTATTTT
CDR3aa: CASSDPYRGDTQYF

len: 14
abundance: NA
j_gene: TRBJ1-5
d_gene: NA
v_gene: TRBV6-2/TRBV6-3
CDR3nt: TGTGCCAGCAGTTTTAGACAGACTAGTCAGCCCCAGCATTTT
CDR3aa: CASSFRQTSQPQHF

len: 12
abundance: NA
j_gene: TRBJ2-1
d_gene: NA
v_gene: TRBV12-3/TRBV12-4
CDR3nt: TGTGCCAGCAGTTGGGGCTACAATGAGCAGTTCTTC
CDR3aa: CASSWGYNEQFF

len: 19
abundance: NA
j_gene: TRBJ1-6
d_gene: TRBD1
v_gene: TRBV7-9
CDR3nt: TGTGCCAGCAGCTTAGGGACAACAGGGGTTTACTCCTATAATTCACCCCTCCACTTT
CDR3aa: CASSLGTTGVYSYNSPLHF

len: 15
abundance: NA
j_gene: TRBJ2-2
d_gene: NA
v_gene: TRBV19
CDR3nt: TGTGCCAGTACCACCGGGACACCGAACACCGGGGAGCTGTTTTTT
CDR3aa: CASTTGTPNTGELFF

len: 14
abundance: NA
j_gene: TRBJ2-7
d_gene: NA
v_gene: TRBV19
CDR3nt: TGTGCCAGTAGTACCCAGGACAGTTTCTACGAGCAGTACTTC
CDR3aa: CASSTQDSFYEQYF

len: 13
abundance: NA
j_gene: TRBJ1-1
d_gene: TRBD1
v_gene: TRBV7-9
CDR3nt: TGTGCCAGCAGCCCTAGCGGGACAGCTGAAGCTTTCTTT
CDR3aa: CASSPSGTAEAFF

len: 14
abundance: NA
j_gene: TRBJ1-1
d_gene: NA
v_gene: TRBV5-1
CDR3nt: TGCGCCAGCACCCTCGGGGGAAGGAACACTGAAGCTTTCTTT
CDR3aa: CASTLGGRNTEAFF